This paragraph covers one T cell receptor (beta chain) sequence. Its antigen is undetermined. This record belongs to a study of T cells after posttransplantation cyclophosphamide. Findings and limits, study-wide: Later blood repertoires were often dominated by clones from the donor CD8+ memory compartment. Skin or GI-infiltrating T cells shared few TRB sequences with blood. Recipient CMV seropositivity and CMV reactivation strongly tracked TRB clonality.

The repertoire was sequenced with immunoSEQ multiplex PCR; TCRdb's copy has only in-frame clones and lacks some. The table has 17,000 or so clones, roughly 80% seen once; the top ten hold around 30%. Germline CDR1 and CDR2: SNHLY and FYNNEI. The CDR3 consists of 18 residues. Losses at the gene ends were 3 bases for V and 1 base for J; bases not matched to a gene: 12. Cyclophosphamide on days +3 and +4 followed busulfan-fludarabine conditioning and a marrow graft. The TCR comes from a female patient aged 40 to 50 who received an allogeneic stem cell transplant from a related donor, was CMV-positive, and had no GVHD. Certain T cells may be donor cells from the graft. The chain recombines TRBV2 with TRBJ2-1; 7 bases are a match to TRBD2. Sequenced here: CD8+ T cells sorted from PBMCs, sampled just over 1,900 days after a stem cell transplant with posttransplant cyclophosphamide. Written as DNA, the CDR3 is TGTGCCAGCAGTGACACACTTTCGGGACTACCATCCTACAATGAGCAGTTCTTC. It encodes CASSDTLSGLPSYNEQFF.